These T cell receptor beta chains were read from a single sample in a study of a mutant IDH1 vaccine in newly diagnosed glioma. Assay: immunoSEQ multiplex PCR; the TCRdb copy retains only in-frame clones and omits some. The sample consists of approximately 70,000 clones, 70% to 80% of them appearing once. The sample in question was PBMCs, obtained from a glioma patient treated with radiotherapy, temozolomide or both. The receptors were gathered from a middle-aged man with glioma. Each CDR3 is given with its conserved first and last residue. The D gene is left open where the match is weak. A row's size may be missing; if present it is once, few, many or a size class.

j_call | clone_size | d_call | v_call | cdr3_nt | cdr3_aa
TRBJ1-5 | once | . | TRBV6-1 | TGTGCCAGCAGGAGGGACTGGGCAGGGAATCAGCCCCAGCATTTT | CASRRDWAGNQPQHF
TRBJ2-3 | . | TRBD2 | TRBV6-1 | TGTGCCAGCAGTCTGGGGGGGATGGGAACAGATACGCAGTATTTT | CASSLGGMGTDTQYF
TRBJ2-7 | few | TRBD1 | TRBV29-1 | TGCAGCGTTGTACTGGACAGGGGGCTCGAGCAGTACTTC | CSVVLDRGLEQYF
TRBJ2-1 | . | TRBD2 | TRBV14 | TGTGCCAGCAGCCGTCTGACCGGGGGAGGGATTGAGCAGTTCTTC | CASSRLTGGGIEQFF
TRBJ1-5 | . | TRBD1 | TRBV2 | TGTGCCAGCAGTCCGGGACAGGGGTATCAGCCCCAGCATTTT | CASSPGQGYQPQHF
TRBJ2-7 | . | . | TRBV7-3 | TGTGCCAGCAGCTTAAACGGCTACGAGCAGTACTTC | CASSLNGYEQYF
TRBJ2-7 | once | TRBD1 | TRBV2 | TGTGCCAGCAGGCGTCTCCGGGACAGATCCTACGAGCAGTACTTC | CASRRLRDRSYEQYF
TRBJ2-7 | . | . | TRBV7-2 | TGTGCCAGCAGCTCCCAAGGGGGGGGCTACGAGCAGTACTTC | CASSSQGGGYEQYF
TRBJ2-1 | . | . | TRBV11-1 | TGTGCCAGCAGCCCCGGGGCAGGGAGCTCCTACAATGAGCAGTTCTTC | CASSPGAGSSYNEQFF
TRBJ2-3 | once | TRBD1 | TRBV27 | TGTGCCAGCAAGGACAGGGGCGCAGATACGCAGTATTTT | CASKDRGADTQYF
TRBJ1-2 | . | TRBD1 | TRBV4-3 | TGCGCCAGCAGCCAAGCGGGGAGGACAGGGTACTATGGTTACACCTTC | CASSQAGRTGYYGYTF
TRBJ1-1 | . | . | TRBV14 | TGTGCCAGCAGCTGGATGAGGGACACTGAAGCTTTCTTT | CASSWMRDTEAFF
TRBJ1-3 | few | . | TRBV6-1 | TGTGCCAGCAGTAGGGGTGCTGGAAACACCATATATTTT | CASSRGAGNTIYF
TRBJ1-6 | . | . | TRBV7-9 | TGTGCCAGCAGCTTAGACCAGGGAGGATCACCCCTCCACTTT | CASSLDQGGSPLHF